This paragraph reports one TCR beta chain. Only in-frame clones appear in the TCRdb table, and some are missing; sequencing was by immunoSEQ multiplex PCR. Here the sample spans approximately 980,000 clones, about three quarters being singletons. V was trimmed by 4 bases and J by 1 base, leaving 9 bases between them. The CDR3 is 14 residues long. Per germline, CDR1 SGDLS and CDR2 YYNGEE. This entry comes from a study of shared clonotypes between healthy human individuals. The TCR comes from a man between 18 and 35 years old in good health. The V call is TRBV9, the J call TRBJ1-3; maybe TRBD1 (6 bases). Sequencing input: memory CD4+ T cells sorted from blood. The subset is: CD45RA-negative fraction. CDR3 protein: CASSTGQSGNTIYF. The CDR3, as DNA: TGTGCCAGCAGCACAGGACAGTCTGGAAACACCATATATTTT.